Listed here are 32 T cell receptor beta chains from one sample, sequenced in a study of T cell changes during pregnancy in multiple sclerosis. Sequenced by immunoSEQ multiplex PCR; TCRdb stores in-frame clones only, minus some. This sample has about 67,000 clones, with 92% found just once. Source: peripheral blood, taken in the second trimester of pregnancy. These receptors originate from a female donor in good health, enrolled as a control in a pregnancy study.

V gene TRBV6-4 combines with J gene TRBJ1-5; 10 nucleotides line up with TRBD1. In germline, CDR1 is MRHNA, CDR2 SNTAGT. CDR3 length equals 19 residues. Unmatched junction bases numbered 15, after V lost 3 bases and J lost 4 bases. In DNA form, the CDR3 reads TGTGCCAGCAGTGATACTTCGGGACAGGGGTGTTGTTCGAATCAGCCCCAGCATTTT. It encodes CASSDTSGQGCCSNQPQHF.

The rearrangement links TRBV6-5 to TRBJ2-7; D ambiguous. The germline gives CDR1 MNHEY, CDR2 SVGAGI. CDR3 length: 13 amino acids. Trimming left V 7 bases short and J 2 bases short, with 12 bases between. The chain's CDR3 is CASTLGPAYEQYF. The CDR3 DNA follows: TGTGCCAGCACCCTTGGGCCTGCCTACGAGCAGTACTTC.

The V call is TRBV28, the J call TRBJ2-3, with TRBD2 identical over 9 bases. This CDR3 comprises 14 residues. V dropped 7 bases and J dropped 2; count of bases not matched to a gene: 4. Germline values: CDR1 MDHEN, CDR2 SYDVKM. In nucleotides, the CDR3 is TGTGCCAGCAAGAGCGGGGGGATCACAGATACGCAGTATTTT. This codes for CASKSGGITDTQYF. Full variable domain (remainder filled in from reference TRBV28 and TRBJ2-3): DVKVTQSSRYLVKRTGEKVFLECVQDMDHENMFWYRQDPGLGLRLIYFSYDVKMKEKGDIPEGYSVSREKKERFSLILESASTNQTSMYLCASKSGGITDTQYFGPGTRLTVL.

The CDR3 loop is CSVMTGGGPVYF. CDR3 nucleotides: TGCAGCGTTATGACGGGAGGCGGCCCCGTTTACTTC. The chain joins TRBV29-1 to TRBJ2-5, with TRBD2 identical over 7 bases. V lost 5 bases and J lost 14; bases outside the gene matches: 14. Germline assignment: CDR1 SQVTM and CDR2 ANQGSEA. This CDR3 has 12 residues.

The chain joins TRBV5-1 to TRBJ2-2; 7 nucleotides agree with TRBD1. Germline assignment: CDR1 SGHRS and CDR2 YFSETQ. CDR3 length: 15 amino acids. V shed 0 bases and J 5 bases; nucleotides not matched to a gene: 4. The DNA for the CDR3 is TGCGCCAGCAGCTTGGTACAGGGGTCAACCGGGGAGCTGTTTTTT. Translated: CASSLVQGSTGELFF.

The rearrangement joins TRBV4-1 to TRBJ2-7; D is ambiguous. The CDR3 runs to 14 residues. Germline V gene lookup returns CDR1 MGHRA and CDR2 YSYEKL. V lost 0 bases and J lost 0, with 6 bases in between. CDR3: CASSQDGGSYEQYF. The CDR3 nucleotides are TGCGCCAGCAGCCAAGATGGCGGCTCCTACGAGCAGTACTTC.

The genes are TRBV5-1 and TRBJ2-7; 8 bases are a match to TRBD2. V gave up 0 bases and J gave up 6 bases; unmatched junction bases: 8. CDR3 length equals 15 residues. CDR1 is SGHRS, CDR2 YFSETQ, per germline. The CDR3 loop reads CASSLGPGGPGEQYF. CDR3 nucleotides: TGCGCCAGCAGCTTGGGGCCGGGAGGGCCGGGCGAGCAGTACTTC.

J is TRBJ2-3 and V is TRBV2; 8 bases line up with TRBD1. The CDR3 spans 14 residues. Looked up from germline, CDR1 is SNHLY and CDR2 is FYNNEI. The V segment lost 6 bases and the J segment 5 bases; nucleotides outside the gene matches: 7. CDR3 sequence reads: CASSEDRAKDTQYF. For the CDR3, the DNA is TGTGCCAGCAGCGAGGACAGGGCGAAAGATACGCAGTATTTT.

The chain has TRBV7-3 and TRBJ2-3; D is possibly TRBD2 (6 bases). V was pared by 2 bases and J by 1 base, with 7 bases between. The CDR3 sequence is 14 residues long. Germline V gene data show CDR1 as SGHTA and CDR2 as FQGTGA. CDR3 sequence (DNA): TGTGCCAGCAGCTTAGCGGGGCGCACAGATACGCAGTATTTT. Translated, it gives CASSLAGRTDTQYF.

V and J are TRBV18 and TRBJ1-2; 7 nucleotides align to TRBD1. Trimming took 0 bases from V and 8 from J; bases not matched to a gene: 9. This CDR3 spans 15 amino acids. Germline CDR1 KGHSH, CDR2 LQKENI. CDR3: CASSPPTGMAWGYTF. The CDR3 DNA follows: TGTGCCAGCTCACCACCGACAGGGATGGCGTGGGGCTACACCTTC.

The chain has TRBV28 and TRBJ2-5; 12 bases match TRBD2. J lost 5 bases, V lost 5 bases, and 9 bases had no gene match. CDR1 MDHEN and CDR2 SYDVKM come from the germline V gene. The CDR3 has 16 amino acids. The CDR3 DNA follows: TGTGCCAGCAGTCCGACTAGCGGGAGTTATATGGAGACCCAGTACTTC. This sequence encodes CASSPTSGSYMETQYF. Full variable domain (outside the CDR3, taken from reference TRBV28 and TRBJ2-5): DVKVTQSSRYLVKRTGEKVFLECVQDMDHENMFWYRQDPGLGLRLIYFSYDVKMKEKGDIPEGYSVSREKKERFSLILESASTNQTSMYLCASSPTSGSYMETQYFGPGTRLLVL.

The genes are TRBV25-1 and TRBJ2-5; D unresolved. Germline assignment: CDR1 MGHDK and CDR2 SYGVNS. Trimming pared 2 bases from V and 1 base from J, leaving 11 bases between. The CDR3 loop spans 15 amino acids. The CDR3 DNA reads TGTGCCAGCAGTGAAGTCGGTCTAAGCCAAGAGACCCAGTACTTC. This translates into CASSEVGLSQETQYF. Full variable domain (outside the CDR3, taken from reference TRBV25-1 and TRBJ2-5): EADIYQTPRYLVIGTGKKITLECSQTMGHDKMYWYQQDPGMELHLIHYSYGVNSTEKGDLSSESTVSRIRTEHFPLTLESARPSHTSQYLCASSEVGLSQETQYFGPGTRLLVL.

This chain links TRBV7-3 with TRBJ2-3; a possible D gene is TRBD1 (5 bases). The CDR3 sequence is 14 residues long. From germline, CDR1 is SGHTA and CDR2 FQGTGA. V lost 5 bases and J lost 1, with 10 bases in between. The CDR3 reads CASSPRRGTDTQYF. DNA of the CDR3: TGTGCCAGCAGCCCCCGCAGGGGCACAGATACGCAGTATTTT.

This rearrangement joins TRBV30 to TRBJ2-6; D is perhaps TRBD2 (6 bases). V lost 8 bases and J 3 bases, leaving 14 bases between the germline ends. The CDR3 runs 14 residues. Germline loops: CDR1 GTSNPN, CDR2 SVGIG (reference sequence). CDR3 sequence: CAGKEGNGANVLTF. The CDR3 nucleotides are TGTGCCGGGAAGGAGGGAAATGGGGCCAACGTCCTGACTTTC.

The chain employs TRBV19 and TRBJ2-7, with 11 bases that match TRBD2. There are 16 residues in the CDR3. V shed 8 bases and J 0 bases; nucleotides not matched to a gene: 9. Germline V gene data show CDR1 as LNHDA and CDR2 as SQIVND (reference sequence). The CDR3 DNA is TGTGCCAGTTCTCTTTCCGGGACTAGCGGCTCCTACGAGCAGTACTTC. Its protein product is CASSLSGTSGSYEQYF.

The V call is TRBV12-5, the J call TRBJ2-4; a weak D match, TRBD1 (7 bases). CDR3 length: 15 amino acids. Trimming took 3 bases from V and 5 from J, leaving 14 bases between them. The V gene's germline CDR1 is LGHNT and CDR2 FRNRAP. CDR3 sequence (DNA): TGTGCTAGTGGTTTAGGGGGGACAGAACAAAACATTCAGTACTTC. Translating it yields CASGLGGTEQNIQYF.

CDR3 sequence: CASNPRQGPYEQYF. CDR3 DNA: TGTGCCAGCAACCCCCGACAGGGGCCCTACGAGCAGTACTTC. The chain has TRBV7-8 and TRBJ2-7, with 8 bases that match TRBD1. The CDR3 consists of 14 residues. Germline lookup yields CDR1 SGHVS and CDR2 FQNEAQ. The junction had 7 bases not matched to a gene; V was cut back by 7 bases and J by 2 bases.

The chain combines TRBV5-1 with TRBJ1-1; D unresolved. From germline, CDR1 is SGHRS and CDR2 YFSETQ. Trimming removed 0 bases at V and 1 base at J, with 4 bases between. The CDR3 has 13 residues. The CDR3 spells CASSLEANTEAFF. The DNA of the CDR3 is TGCGCCAGCAGCTTGGAAGCGAACACTGAAGCTTTCTTT.

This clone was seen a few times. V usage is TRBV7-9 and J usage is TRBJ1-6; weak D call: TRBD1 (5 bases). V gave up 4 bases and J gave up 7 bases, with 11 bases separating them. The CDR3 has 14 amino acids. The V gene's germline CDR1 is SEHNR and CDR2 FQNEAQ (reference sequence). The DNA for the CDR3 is TGTGCCAGCAGCTCCCGGGACTTAAATTCACCCCTCCACTTT. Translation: CASSSRDLNSPLHF. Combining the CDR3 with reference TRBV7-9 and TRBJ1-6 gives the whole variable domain DTGVSQNPRHKITKRGQNVTFRCDPISEHNRLYWYRQTLGQGPEFLTYFQNEAQLEKSRLLSDRFSAERPKGSFSTLEIQRTEQGDSAMYLCASSSRDLNSPLHFGNGTRLTVT.

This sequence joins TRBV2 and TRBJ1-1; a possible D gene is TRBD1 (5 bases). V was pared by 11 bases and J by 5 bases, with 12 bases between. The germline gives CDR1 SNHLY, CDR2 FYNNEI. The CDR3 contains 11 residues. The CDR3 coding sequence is TGTGCCCCCAAGGAGGGGACTGAAGCTTTCTTT. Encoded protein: CAPKEGTEAFF.

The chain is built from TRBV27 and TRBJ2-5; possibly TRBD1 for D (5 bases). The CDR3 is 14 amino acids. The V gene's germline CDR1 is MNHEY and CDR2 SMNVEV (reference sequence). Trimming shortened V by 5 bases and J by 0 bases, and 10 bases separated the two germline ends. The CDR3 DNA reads TGTGCCAGCAGTCTCAGGGTGTACCAAGAGACCCAGTACTTC. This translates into CASSLRVYQETQYF.

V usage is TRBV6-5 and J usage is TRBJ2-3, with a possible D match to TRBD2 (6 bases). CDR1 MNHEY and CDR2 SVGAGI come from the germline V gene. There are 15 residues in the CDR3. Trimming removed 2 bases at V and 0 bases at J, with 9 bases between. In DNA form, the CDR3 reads TGTGCCAGCAGTTACCGTGGGACTAGCACAGATACGCAGTATTTT. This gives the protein CASSYRGTSTDTQYF.

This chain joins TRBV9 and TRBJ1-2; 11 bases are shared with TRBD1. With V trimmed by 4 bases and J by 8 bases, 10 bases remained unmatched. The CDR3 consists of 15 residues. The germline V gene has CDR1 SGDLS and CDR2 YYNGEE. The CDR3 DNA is TGTGCCAGCAGCCCATCCGGACAGGGGGCAAGGGGCTACACCTTC. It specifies CASSPSGQGARGYTF.

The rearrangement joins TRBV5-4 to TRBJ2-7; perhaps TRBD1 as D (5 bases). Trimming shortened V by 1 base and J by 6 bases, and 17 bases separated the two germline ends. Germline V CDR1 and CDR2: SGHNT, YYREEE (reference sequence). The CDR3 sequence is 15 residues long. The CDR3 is CASSLKVTGTPEQYF. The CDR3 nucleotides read TGTGCCAGCAGCTTGAAGGTCACAGGAACCCCCGAGCAGTACTTC.

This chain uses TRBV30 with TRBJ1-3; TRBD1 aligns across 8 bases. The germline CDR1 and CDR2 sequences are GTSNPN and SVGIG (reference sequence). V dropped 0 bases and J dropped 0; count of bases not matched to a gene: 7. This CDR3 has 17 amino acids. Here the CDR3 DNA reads TGTGCCTGGAGTGTAGGGACAGGACGAACCTCTGGAAACACCATATATTTT. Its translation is CAWSVGTGRTSGNTIYF.

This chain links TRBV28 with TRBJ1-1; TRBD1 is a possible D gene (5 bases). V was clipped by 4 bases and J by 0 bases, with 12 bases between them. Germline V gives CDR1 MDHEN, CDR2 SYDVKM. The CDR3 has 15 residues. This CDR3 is CASSSSGTMNTEAFF. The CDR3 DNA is TGTGCCAGCAGTTCCAGCGGGACGATGAACACTGAAGCTTTCTTT.

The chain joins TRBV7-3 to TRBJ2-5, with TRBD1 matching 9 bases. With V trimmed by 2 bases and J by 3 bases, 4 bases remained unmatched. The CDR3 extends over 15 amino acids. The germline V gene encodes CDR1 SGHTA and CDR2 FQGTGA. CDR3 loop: CASSLWTGVKETQYF. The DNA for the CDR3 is TGTGCCAGCAGCTTATGGACAGGGGTGAAAGAGACCCAGTACTTC.

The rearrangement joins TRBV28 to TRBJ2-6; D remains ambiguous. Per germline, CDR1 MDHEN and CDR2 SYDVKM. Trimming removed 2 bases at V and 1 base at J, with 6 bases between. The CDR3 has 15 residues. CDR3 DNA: TGTGCCAGCAGTTTAGAGAATTCTGGGGCCAACGTCCTGACTTTC. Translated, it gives CASSLENSGANVLTF.

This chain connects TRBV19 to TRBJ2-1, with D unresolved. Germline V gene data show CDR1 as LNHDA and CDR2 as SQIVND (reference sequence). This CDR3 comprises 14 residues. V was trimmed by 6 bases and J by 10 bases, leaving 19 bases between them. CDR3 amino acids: CASSLGGVVQEQFF. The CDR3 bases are TGTGCCAGTAGCCTTGGTGGAGTAGTTCAGGAGCAGTTCTTC.

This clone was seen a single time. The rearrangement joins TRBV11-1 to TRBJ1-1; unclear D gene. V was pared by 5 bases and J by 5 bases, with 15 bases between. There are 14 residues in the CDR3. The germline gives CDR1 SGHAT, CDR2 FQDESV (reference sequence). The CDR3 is CASSHSWGVTEAFF. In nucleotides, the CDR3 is TGTGCCAGCAGCCACAGTTGGGGAGTAACTGAAGCTTTCTTT. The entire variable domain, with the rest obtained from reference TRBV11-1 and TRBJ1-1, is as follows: EAEVAQSPRYKITEKSQAVAFWCDPISGHATLYWYRQILGQGPELLVQFQDESVVDDSQLPKDRFSAERLKGVDSTLKIQPAELGDSAMYLCASSHSWGVTEAFFGQGTRLTVV.

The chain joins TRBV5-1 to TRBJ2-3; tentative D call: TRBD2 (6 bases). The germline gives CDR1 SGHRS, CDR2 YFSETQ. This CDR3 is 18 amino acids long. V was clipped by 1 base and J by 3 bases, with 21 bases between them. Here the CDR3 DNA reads TGCGCCAGCAGCTTGCTCGGAAGTTGGGGTGGGAGGACAGATACGCAGTATTTT. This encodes CASSLLGSWGGRTDTQYF.

The CDR3 sequence is CASSRTGDDQPQHF. In DNA form, the CDR3 reads TGCGCCAGCAGTAGGACTGGCGACGATCAGCCCCAGCATTTT. This chain uses TRBV5-1 with TRBJ1-5; D remains ambiguous. V lost 5 bases, J lost 5 bases, and 14 bases lay in between. CDR1 and CDR2 from the germline V gene are SGHRS and YFSETQ. This CDR3 is built from 14 residues.